This TCR beta chain was captured in a study of glioma-infiltrating T cells after dendritic cell vaccination. Comment on this clone: Its target is not known.

General study results and limits: Few patients contributed both blood and tumor specimens.

This sample's time point: after dendritic cell vaccination, including at tumor progression/relapse. Up to about 2 ug genomic DNA was used for TCRB CDR3 amplification. The PCR used 60 V beta and 13 J beta primers. TCRdb's table, derived via immunoSEQ multiplex PCR, lists solely in-frame clones and lacks some. The sample lists tens of thousands of clones, over 75% occurring once. This sequence was found in a human donor with glioblastoma. The sample here was blood, taken after dendritic cell vaccination.

CDR3 region: CAIPQGPASTDTQYF. In DNA form, the CDR3 reads TGTGCGATCCCACAGGGACCTGCTAGCACAGATACGCAGTATTTT. V gene TRBV30 combines with J gene TRBJ2-3, with a tentative D call TRBD1 (6 bases). Germline CDR1 and CDR2: GTSNPN and SVGIG (reference sequence). CDR3 length: 15 residues.